Listed here are 2 T cell receptor beta chains from one sample, sequenced in a study of blood T cell repertoires in COVID-19. TCRdb keeps only in-frame clones here, not all; method: immunoSEQ multiplex PCR. The sample lists about 260,000 clones, about 80% seen once, with around 1.9% in the top ten. The sequenced sample consisted of peripheral blood. Receptors originate from a woman of 80 years or more with acute or convalescent COVID-19.

V is TRBV18 and J is TRBJ1-5; no firm D call. Germline CDR1 and CDR2: KGHSH and LQKENI. Trimming cost V 2 bases and J 3 bases, with 17 bases left between them. CDR3 length: 17 residues. CDR3 in amino acids: CASSPRALRGPNQPQHF. The CDR3 DNA reads TGTGCCAGCTCACCAAGAGCTTTGAGAGGGCCCAATCAGCCCCAGCATTTT.

Only one count was recorded for this clone. The chain carries TRBV7-9 and TRBJ2-1, with 10 bases fitting TRBD2. Germline CDR1 reads SEHNR; CDR2 reads FQNEAQ (reference sequence). The CDR3 covers 15 residues. The V segment lost 2 bases and the J segment 4 bases; nucleotides outside the gene matches: 2. This chain's CDR3 is CASSLRTSGYNEQFF. In nucleotides, the CDR3 is TGTGCCAGCAGCTTAAGGACTAGCGGATACAATGAGCAGTTCTTC.